This TCR beta chain was sequenced for a study of T-cell reconstitution after alpha-beta-depleted transplantation in children (TCRdb year 2016). Study-level background: T-cell immune reconstitution after TCRalphabeta/CD19-depleted allogeneic hematopoietic cell transplantation in children was quantitatively tracked in the study by means of TCR repertoire profiling.

There are many counts of this clonotype. This clone's antigen is unknown. No much larger clonotype is one base removed from it; base qualities were not supplied. Preparation of the library involved PCR. The instrument given in TCRdb is Illumina HiSeq 2500. TCR libraries were prepared with molecular barcoding, using unique molecular identifiers to normalize TCRbeta repertoire quantification. TCRdb reran the public reads through fastp at Q25 and MiXCR, keeping productive beta chains. CDR3 protein duplicates are merged, each entry listing the most common genes and DNA. In this sample the table shows some 490,000 distinct CDR3 sequences, around an eighth of which occur a single time. The leading ten clones occupy 4.5% to 6% of the sample. Material: PBMCs from the stem cell graft donor, obtained from the stem cell graft. This TCR came from a human donor who donated a stem cell graft to a child with combined immunodeficiency.

CDR3 protein: CAISRDRPYEQYF. The DNA sequence reads TGTGCCATCAGTCGGGACCGTCCCTACGAGCAGTACTTC. The chain links TRBV10-3 with TRBJ2-7; the D segment may tentatively be TRBD1 or TRBD2, each giving 5 matched bases. A distance of 10 bases separates the germline ends of V and J, which lose 5 bases and 2 bases respectively. The germline V gene yields ENHRY for CDR1 and SYGVKD for CDR2. Counted from cysteine to phenylalanine, this CDR3 has 13 amino acids. Kept here is only the CDR3 DNA, which spans 39 bases and is read in frame from base 1.